The 17 T cell receptor beta chains presented below share a single source sample, sequenced in a study of OX40 agonist ivuxolimab in advanced cancers. TCRdb keeps only in-frame clones here, not all; method: immunoSEQ multiplex PCR. The sample includes roughly 77,000 clones, approximately 92% seen only once; the top ten take 0.65%. This specimen consisted of CD4+ or CD8+ T cells sorted from blood, obtained in a trial of the OX40 agonist ivuxolimab. These receptors were taken from an adult with an advanced solid tumor such as melanoma, head and neck, liver or kidney cancer.

V usage is TRBV14 and J usage is TRBJ2-5; a possible D gene is TRBD1 (6 bases). This CDR3 is built from 15 residues. V shed 4 bases and J shed 3 bases, with 15 bases lying between them. CDR1 SGHDN and CDR2 FVKESK come from the germline V gene. CDR3 sequence reads: CASSPFGQPKETQYF. CDR3 DNA: TGTGCCAGCAGCCCCTTTGGACAGCCTAAAGAGACCCAGTACTTC.

CDR3 bases: TGTGCCTGGAGTGTAGGTTCCGGGGAGCTGTTTTTT. Translation: CAWSVGSGELFF. The rearrangement joins TRBV30 to TRBJ2-2, with no clear D. The CDR3 consists of 12 residues. Trimming took off 0 bases at V and 6 bases at J, with 5 bases between the two ends. Looked up from germline, CDR1 is GTSNPN and CDR2 is SVGIG (reference sequence).

This clone is a singleton in its sample. The rearrangement uses TRBV29-1 and TRBJ1-6, with 9 bases lining up with TRBD1. Germline V lookup: CDR1 SQVTM, CDR2 ANQGSEA. Unmatched junction bases numbered 8, after V lost 5 bases and J lost 9 bases. This CDR3 is built from 14 residues. The CDR3 is CSVSATGGGSPLHF. CDR3 DNA: TGCAGCGTTTCAGCCACAGGGGGCGGTTCACCCCTCCACTTT.

The gene calls are TRBV2 and TRBJ1-1; D is unresolved. The germline CDR1 and CDR2 sequences are SNHLY and FYNNEI. Trimming cost V 6 bases and J 3 bases, with 5 bases left between them. CDR3 size: 11 residues. The CDR3 spells CASRGDTEAFF. The CDR3 region has the DNA TGTGCCAGCAGGGGAGACACTGAAGCTTTCTTT.

The V and J genes are TRBV18 and TRBJ2-2; 9 bases are a match to TRBD1. The V gene's germline CDR1 is KGHSH and CDR2 LQKENI. V shed 0 bases and J 1 base; nucleotides not matched to a gene: 0. CDR3 size: 16 residues. The CDR3 DNA is TGTGCCAGCTCACCACCGGGACAGGGGAACACCGGGGAGCTGTTTTTT. Encoded protein: CASSPPGQGNTGELFF.

Remarks on this clone: The same CDR3 also results from other DNA sequences found in this sample. The chain combines TRBV5-1 with TRBJ2-3, with a possible D match to TRBD1 (5 bases). Between the trimmed V and J ends, which lost 3 bases and 6 bases, there was a span of 5 bases. Germline lookup yields CDR1 SGHRS and CDR2 YFSETQ. The CDR3 totals 11 residues. Here the CDR3 DNA reads TGCGCCAGCAGCTGGGGCGATACGCAGTATTTT. Amino acids: CASSWGDTQYF. The complete variable domain, with remaining parts taken from reference TRBV5-1 and TRBJ2-3, reads KAGVTQTPRYLIKTRGQQVTLSCSPISGHRSVSWYQQTPGQGLQFLFEYFSETQRNKGNFPGRFSGRQFSNSRSEMNVSTLELGDSALYLCASSWGDTQYFGPGTRLTVL.

The V gene is TRBV7-9, the J gene TRBJ1-2; TRBD1 matches 9 bases. Germline V CDR1 and CDR2: SEHNR, FQNEAQ (reference sequence). The CDR3 runs to 15 residues. The ends lost 1 base at V and 8 bases at J; junction bases unmatched: 8. The CDR3 coding sequence is TGTGCCAGCAGCTTAGACCGGGACAGGGTAGGAGGCTACACCTTC. Protein product: CASSLDRDRVGGYTF.

The chain employs TRBV5-4 and TRBJ1-2; perhaps TRBD1 as D (6 bases). This CDR3 is built from 13 residues. V was cut by 5 bases and J by 4 bases, with 12 bases left in between. From germline, CDR1 is SGHNT and CDR2 YYREEE (reference sequence). Here the CDR3 DNA reads TGTGCCAGCAGTCCGGACAGCATCTATGGCTACACCTTC. It codes for CASSPDSIYGYTF.

The gene calls are TRBV7-5 and TRBJ2-3; the table's D gene call, TRBD2, was not cross checked with the DNA. TRBV7-5 is a recognized pseudogene. The CDR3 totals 16 residues. The CDR3 bases are TGTGCCAGAAGCTCCCTAGCGGGAGGGCCCACAGATACGCAGTATTTT. It encodes CARSSLAGGPTDTQYF.

This clone was seen a single time. This chain joins TRBV29-1 and TRBJ2-3; unclear D gene. Per germline, CDR1 SQVTM and CDR2 ANQGSEA. This CDR3 is 13 amino acids long. V was clipped by 3 bases and J by 0 bases, with 7 bases between them. CDR3 protein: CSVEVTSTDTQYF. In nucleotides, the CDR3 is TGCAGCGTTGAGGTGACTAGCACAGATACGCAGTATTTT.

This chain joins TRBV29-1 and TRBJ1-5; D call uncertain. The CDR3 is 12 amino acids. The V end was cut by 4 bases, the J end by 4 bases, with 8 bases between. Germline CDR1 reads SQVTM; CDR2 reads ANQGSEA. The CDR3 reads CSVGGQNQPQHF. CDR3 DNA: TGCAGCGTTGGCGGGCAAAATCAGCCCCAGCATTTT.

DNA for the CDR3: TGTGCCAGCAGCTTAGGCGGTGTGCAGTTCTTC. Protein product: CASSLGGVQFF. The rearrangement joins TRBV11-2 to TRBJ2-1, with D hard to call. V lost 1 base, J lost 12 bases, and 7 bases lay in between. There are 11 residues in the CDR3. CDR1 is SGHAT, CDR2 FQNNGV, per germline.

J is TRBJ2-3 and V is TRBV6-6; D might be TRBD2 (6 bases). V lost 6 bases, J lost 1 base, and 8 bases lay in between. The CDR3 has 13 amino acids. Germline loops: CDR1 MNHNY, CDR2 SVGAGI (reference sequence). CDR3 in amino acids: CASSQRGTDTQYF. DNA of the CDR3: TGTGCCAGCAGCCAGCGGGGCACAGATACGCAGTATTTT.

Worth noting for this clone: At one boundary the junction diverges from the germline segment, which might be a read error. V is TRBV23-1 and J is TRBJ1-2; perhaps TRBD1 as D (6 bases). TRBV23-1 is an open reading frame, and its role is uncertain. The CDR3 is 8 residues long. The CDR3 here is CASQQGSF. CDR3 bases: TGCGCCAGCCAACAGGGATCTTTC.

The chain links TRBV12-5 to TRBJ1-3, with TRBD1 as a possible D gene (5 bases). Germline CDR1 is LGHNT and CDR2 is FRNRAP. Trimming stripped 0 bases from V and 10 bases from J, with 16 bases between. There are 15 residues in the CDR3. The DNA of the CDR3 is TGTGCTAGTGGTTTGGTAATCGGGCAGGGCGGGACCATATATTTT. Amino acid sequence: CASGLVIGQGGTIYF.

This clone was recorded only once. The CDR3 region has the DNA TGTGCCTGGGCCGGGACAGATCAAGAGACCCAGTACTTC. Encoded protein: CAWAGTDQETQYF. The gene calls are TRBV30 and TRBJ2-5; 7 bases agree with TRBD1. The CDR3 has 13 residues. Trimming cost V 5 bases and J 2 bases; bases outside gene matches: 5. CDR1 and CDR2 from the germline V gene are GTSNPN and SVGIG (reference sequence).

This chain joins TRBV7-8 and TRBJ2-1, with no clear D. Germline V gives CDR1 SGHVS, CDR2 FQNEAQ. This CDR3 is built from 12 residues. Trimming left V 4 bases short and J 8 bases short, with 9 bases between. Here the CDR3 reads CASSSTFYEQFF. The CDR3 DNA follows: TGTGCCAGCAGCTCAACCTTCTATGAGCAGTTCTTC.